The T cell receptor (beta chain) described here comes from a study of cytomegalovirus exposure and HLA in healthy donors. Findings of the study overall: A later analysis found common viral pathogens apparently linked to several of the most significant clusters.

Primers: 60 Vbeta forward and 13 Jbeta reverse. Produced via immunoSEQ multiplex PCR; TCRdb's table is partial and in-frame only. The sample has 100,000 to 150,000 clones; the top ten hold more than 0.8%. A word on this clone: Its target is not known.

The V and J ends lost 5 bases and 2 bases, in that order; junction bases with no gene match: 7. Germline loops: CDR1 SGHVS, CDR2 FNYEAQ. There are 17 residues in the CDR3. The rearrangement links TRBV7-6 to TRBJ2-1; 12 bases align to TRBD2. This TCR derives from a man aged 18 to 29 in good health and CMV-seronegative. The specimen sequenced was PBMCs. The CDR3 spells CASSEGLAGWAYNEQFF. Written as DNA, the CDR3 is TGTGCCAGCAGCGAGGGACTAGCGGGTTGGGCCTACAATGAGCAGTTCTTC. Full variable domain (missing parts from reference TRBV7-6 and TRBJ2-1): GAGVSQSPRYKVTKRGQDVALRCDPISGHVSLYWYRQALGQGPEFLTYFNYEAQQDKSGLPNDRFSAERPEGSISTLTIQRTEQRDSAMYRCASSEGLAGWAYNEQFFGPGTRLTVL.